The entry that follows covers one T cell receptor (beta chain) sequence. Its antigen is not known. Terminally differentiated effector memory CD45RA+ cells were left out of the naive CD8 fraction, which was CD45RO-negative and positively selected for CCR7. Recent vaccinations or acute infections were absent in the healthy HIV-negative adult donors. This sample stems from a study of shared clonotypes between healthy human individuals. Study information: Each donor contributed plates that comprised three CD4 naive, three CD4 memory, two CD8 naive and one CD8 memory. Study conclusions and caveats: In general, naive subsets displayed greater estimated richness than memory subsets did.

The CDR3 has 15 residues. J lost 2 bases, V lost 4 bases, and 3 bases had no gene match. Looked up from germline, CDR1 is SGHRS and CDR2 is YFSETQ. The test was conducted at deep level. The table came from immunoSEQ multiplex PCR; TCRdb's copy has only in-frame clones and leaves some out. The data show approximately 810,000 clones, about 92% seen once. This chain joins TRBV5-1 and TRBJ2-2; 9 bases match TRBD1. The sample comprised naive CD8+ T cells sorted from blood. The TCR comes from a man aged 25 to 45 in good health. CDR3: CASSRDRANTGELFF. The DNA for the CDR3 is TGCGCCAGCAGCCGGGACAGGGCCAACACCGGGGAGCTGTTTTTT.